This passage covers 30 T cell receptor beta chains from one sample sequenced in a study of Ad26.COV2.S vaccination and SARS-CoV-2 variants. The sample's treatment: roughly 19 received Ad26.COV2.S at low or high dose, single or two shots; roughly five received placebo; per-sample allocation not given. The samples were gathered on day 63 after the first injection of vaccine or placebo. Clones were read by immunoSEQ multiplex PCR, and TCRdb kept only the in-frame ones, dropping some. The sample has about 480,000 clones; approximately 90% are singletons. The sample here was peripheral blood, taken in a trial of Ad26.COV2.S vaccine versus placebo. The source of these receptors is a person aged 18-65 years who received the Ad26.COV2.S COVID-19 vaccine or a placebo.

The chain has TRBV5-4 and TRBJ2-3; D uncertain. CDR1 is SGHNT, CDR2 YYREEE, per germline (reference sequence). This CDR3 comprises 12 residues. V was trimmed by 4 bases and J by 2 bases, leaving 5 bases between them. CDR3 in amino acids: CASSRNTDTQYF. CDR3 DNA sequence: TGTGCCAGCAGCCGAAACACAGATACGCAGTATTTT.

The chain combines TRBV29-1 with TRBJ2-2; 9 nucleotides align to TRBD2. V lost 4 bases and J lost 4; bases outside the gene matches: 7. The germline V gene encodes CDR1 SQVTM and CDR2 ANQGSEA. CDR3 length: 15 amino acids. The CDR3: CSVGVAGVSTGELFF. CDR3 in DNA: TGCAGCGTTGGGGTAGCGGGAGTGTCCACCGGGGAGCTGTTTTTT.

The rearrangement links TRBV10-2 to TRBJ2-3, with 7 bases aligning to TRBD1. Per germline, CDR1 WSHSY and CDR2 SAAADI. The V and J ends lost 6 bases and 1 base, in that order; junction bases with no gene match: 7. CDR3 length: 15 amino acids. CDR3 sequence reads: CASRPTGVRTDTQYF. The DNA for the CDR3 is TGCGCCAGCAGACCTACAGGGGTCCGCACAGATACGCAGTATTTT.

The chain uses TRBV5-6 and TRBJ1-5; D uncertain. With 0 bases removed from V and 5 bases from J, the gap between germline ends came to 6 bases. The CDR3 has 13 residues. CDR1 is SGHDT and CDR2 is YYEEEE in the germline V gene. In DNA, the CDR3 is TGTGCCAGCAGCTTGGTCGGGGATCAGCCCCAGCATTTT. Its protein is CASSLVGDQPQHF. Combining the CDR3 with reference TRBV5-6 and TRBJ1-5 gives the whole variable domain DAGVTQSPTHLIKTRGQQVTLRCSPKSGHDTVSWYQQALGQGPQFIFQYYEEEERQRGNFPDRFSGHQFPNYSSELNVNALLLGDSALYLCASSLVGDQPQHFGDGTRLSIL.

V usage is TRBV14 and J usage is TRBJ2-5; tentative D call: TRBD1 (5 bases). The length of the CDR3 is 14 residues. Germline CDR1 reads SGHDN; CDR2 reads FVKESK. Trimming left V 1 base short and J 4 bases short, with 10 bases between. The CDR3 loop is CASSQGLDRETQYF. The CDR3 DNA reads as TGTGCCAGCAGCCAAGGATTAGACAGAGAGACCCAGTACTTC.

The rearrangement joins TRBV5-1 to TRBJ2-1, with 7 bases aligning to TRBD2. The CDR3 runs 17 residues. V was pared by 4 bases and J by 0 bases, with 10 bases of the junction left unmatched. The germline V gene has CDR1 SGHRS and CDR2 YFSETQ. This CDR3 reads CASSLASGTHSYNEQFF. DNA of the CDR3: TGCGCCAGCAGCCTTGCGAGCGGGACCCACTCCTACAATGAGCAGTTCTTC. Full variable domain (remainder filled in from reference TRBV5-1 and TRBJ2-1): KAGVTQTPRYLIKTRGQQVTLSCSPISGHRSVSWYQQTPGQGLQFLFEYFSETQRNKGNFPGRFSGRQFSNSRSEMNVSTLELGDSALYLCASSLASGTHSYNEQFFGPGTRLTVL.

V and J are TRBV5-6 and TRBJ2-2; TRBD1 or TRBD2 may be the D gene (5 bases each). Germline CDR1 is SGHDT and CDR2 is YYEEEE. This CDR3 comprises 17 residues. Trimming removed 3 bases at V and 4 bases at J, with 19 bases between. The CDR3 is CASSWGPANGGTGELFF. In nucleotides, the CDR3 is TGTGCCAGCAGCTGGGGACCCGCGAATGGGGGCACCGGGGAGCTGTTTTTT.

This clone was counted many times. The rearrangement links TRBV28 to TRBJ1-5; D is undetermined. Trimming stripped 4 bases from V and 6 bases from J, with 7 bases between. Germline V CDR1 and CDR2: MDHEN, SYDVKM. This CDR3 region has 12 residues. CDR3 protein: CASSSEPQPQHF. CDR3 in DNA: TGTGCCAGCAGTTCCGAGCCTCAGCCCCAGCATTTT.

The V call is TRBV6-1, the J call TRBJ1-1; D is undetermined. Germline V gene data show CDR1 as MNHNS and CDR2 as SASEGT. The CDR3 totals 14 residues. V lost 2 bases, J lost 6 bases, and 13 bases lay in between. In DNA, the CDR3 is TGTGCCAGCAGTGAATTTATCCGGGAGGCTGAAGCTTTCTTT. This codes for CASSEFIREAEAFF.

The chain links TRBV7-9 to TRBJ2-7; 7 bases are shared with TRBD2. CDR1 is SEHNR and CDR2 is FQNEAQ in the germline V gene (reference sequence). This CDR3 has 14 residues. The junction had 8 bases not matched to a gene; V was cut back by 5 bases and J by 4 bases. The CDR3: CASSEGPGGYEQYF. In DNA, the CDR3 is TGTGCCAGCAGCGAGGGCCCGGGAGGATACGAGCAGTACTTC.

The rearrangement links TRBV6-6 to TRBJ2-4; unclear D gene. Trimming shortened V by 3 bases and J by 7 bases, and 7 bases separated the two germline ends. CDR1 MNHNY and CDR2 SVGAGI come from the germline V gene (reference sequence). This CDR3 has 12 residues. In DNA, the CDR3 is TGTGCCAGCAGTTATGACCCTAACATTCAGTACTTC. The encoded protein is CASSYDPNIQYF.

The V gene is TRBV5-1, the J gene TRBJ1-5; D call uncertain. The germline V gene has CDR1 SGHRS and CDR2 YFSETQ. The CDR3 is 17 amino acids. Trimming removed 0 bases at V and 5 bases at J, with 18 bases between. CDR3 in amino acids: CASSLVVPRQFDQPQHF. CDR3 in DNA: TGCGCCAGCAGCTTGGTCGTCCCACGTCAATTTGATCAGCCCCAGCATTTT.

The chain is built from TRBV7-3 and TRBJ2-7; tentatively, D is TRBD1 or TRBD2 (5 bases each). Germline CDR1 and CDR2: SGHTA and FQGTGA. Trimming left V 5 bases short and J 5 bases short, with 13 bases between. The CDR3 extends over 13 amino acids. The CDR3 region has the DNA TGTGCCAGCAGCCGCCCCGGGACCCACGAGCAGTACTTC. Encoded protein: CASSRPGTHEQYF.

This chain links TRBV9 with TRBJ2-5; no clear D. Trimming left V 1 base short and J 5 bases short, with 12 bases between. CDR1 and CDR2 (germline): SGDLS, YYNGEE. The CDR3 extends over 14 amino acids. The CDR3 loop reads CASSVLPGGETQYF. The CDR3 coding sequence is TGTGCCAGCAGCGTACTACCTGGTGGGGAGACCCAGTACTTC.

CDR3 DNA sequence: TGTGCCTGGGACAGGGTCGATGAGCAGTTCTTC. This encodes CAWDRVDEQFF. The gene calls are TRBV30 and TRBJ2-1; TRBD1 matches at 7 bases. The CDR3 length is 11 residues. Germline lookup yields CDR1 GTSNPN and CDR2 SVGIG (reference sequence). The junction had 3 bases not matched to a gene; V was cut back by 5 bases and J by 8 bases.

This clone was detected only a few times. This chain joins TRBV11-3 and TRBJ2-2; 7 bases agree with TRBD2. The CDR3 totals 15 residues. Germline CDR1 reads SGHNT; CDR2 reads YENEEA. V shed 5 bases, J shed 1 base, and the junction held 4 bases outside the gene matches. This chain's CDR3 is CASSPASGNTGELFF. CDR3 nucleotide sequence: TGTGCCAGCAGCCCAGCTAGCGGGAACACCGGGGAGCTGTTTTTT.

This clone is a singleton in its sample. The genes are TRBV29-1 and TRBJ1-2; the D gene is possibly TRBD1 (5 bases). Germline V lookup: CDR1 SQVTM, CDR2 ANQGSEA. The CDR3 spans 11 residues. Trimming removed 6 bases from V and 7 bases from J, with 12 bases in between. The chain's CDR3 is CSVDGGVGYTF. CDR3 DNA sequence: TGCAGCGTGGACGGAGGGGTTGGCTACACCTTC.

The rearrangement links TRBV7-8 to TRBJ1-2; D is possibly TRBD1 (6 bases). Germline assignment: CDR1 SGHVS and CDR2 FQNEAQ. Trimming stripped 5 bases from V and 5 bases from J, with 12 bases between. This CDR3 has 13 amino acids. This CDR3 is CASSRTVDYGYTF. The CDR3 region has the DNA TGTGCCAGCAGCCGGACAGTTGATTATGGCTACACCTTC.

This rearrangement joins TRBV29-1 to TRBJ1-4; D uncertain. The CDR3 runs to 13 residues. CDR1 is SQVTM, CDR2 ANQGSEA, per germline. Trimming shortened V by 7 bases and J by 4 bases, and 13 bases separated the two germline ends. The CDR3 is CSATWGGNEKLFF. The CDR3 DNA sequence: TGCAGCGCGACATGGGGTGGTAATGAAAAACTGTTTTTT.

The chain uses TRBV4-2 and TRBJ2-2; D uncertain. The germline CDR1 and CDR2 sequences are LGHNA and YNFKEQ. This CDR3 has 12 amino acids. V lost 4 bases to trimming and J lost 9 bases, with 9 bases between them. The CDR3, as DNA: TGTGCCAGCAGCCCAGTTGGGAGGGAGCTGTTTTTT. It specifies CASSPVGRELFF.

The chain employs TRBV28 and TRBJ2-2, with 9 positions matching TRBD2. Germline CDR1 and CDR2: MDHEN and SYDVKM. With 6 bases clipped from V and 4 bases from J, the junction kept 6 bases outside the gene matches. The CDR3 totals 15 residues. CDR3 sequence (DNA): TGTGCCAGCAGAGCGGGAGGAATCGGCACCGGGGAGCTGTTTTTT. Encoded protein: CASRAGGIGTGELFF. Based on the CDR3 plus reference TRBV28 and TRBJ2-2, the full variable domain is DVKVTQSSRYLVKRTGEKVFLECVQDMDHENMFWYRQDPGLGLRLIYFSYDVKMKEKGDIPEGYSVSREKKERFSLILESASTNQTSMYLCASRAGGIGTGELFFGEGSRLTVL.

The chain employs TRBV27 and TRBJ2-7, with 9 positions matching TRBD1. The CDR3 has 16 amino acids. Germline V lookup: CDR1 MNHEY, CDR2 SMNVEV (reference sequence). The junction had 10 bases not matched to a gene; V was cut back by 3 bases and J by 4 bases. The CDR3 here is CASSLVSGTGLYEQYF. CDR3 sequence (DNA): TGTGCCAGCAGTTTGGTTTCTGGGACAGGGTTATACGAGCAGTACTTC.

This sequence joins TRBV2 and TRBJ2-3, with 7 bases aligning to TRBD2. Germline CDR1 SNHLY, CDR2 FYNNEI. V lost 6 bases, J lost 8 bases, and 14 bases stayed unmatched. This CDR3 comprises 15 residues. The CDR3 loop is CASRTGGDPVGTQYF. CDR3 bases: TGTGCCAGCAGGACGGGAGGCGATCCTGTTGGTACGCAGTATTTT.

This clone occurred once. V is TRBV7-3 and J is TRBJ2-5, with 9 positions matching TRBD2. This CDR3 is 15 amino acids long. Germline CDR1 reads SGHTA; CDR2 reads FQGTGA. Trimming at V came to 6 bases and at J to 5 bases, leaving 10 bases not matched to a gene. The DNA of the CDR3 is TGTGCCAGCAGTGAAAGAGGACTAGCGTCGGAGACCCAGTACTTC. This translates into CASSERGLASETQYF.

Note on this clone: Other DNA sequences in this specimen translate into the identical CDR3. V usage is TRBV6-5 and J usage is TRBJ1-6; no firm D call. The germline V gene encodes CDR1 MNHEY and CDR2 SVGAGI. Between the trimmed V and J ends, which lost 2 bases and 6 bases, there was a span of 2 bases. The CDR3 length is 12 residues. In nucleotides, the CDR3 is TGTGCCAGCAGTTACCCTAATTCACCCCTCCACTTT. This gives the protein CASSYPNSPLHF.

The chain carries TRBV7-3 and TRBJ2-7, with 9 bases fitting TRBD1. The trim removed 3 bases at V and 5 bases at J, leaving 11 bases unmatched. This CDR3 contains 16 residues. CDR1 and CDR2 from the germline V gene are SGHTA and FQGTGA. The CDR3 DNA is TGTGCCAGCAGCTTTCCCACCGGGACAGGGATCGACGAGCAGTACTTC. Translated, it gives CASSFPTGTGIDEQYF.

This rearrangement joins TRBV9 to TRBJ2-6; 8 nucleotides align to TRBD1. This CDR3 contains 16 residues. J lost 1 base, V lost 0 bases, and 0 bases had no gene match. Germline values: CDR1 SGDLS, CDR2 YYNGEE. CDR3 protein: CASSVDRGSGANVLTF. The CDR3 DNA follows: TGTGCCAGCAGCGTAGACAGGGGGTCTGGGGCCAACGTCCTGACTTTC. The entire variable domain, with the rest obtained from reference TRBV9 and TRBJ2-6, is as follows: DSGVTQTPKHLITATGQRVTLRCSPRSGDLSVYWYQQSLDQGLQFLIQYYNGEERAKGNILERFSAQQFPDLHSELNLSSLELGDSALYFCASSVDRGSGANVLTFGAGSRLTVL.

CDR3 DNA: TGTGCCAGCAGCTCGACAGGGATCAATGAAAAACTGTTTTTT. Protein: CASSSTGINEKLFF. V usage is TRBV5-6 and J usage is TRBJ1-4; 7 bases map to TRBD1. J was trimmed by 5 bases and V by 3 bases; bases with no gene match: 4. The CDR3 has 14 amino acids. Germline values: CDR1 SGHDT, CDR2 YYEEEE.

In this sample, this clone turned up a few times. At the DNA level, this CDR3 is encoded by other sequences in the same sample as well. The DNA for the CDR3 is TGTGCCAGCAGCTTGGACGGCTCGGGAGCCGGGGAGCTGTTTTTT. Its translation: CASSLDGSGAGELFF. The rearrangement uses TRBV5-5 and TRBJ2-2, with a weak D call TRBD2 (6 bases). Trimming pared 0 bases from V and 6 bases from J, leaving 12 bases between. Per germline, CDR1 SGHKS and CDR2 YYEKEE (reference sequence). CDR3 length: 15 amino acids.

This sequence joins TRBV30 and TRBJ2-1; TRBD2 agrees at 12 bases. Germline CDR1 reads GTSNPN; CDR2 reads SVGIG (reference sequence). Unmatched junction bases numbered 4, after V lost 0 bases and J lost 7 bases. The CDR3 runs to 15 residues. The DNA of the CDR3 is TGTGCCTGGAGTGTAGACCTAGCGGGAGGGAATGAGCAGTTCTTC. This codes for CAWSVDLAGGNEQFF.